The rows below give T cell receptor beta chains drawn from one sample of a study of blood T cell repertoires in COVID-19. Clones were sequenced by immunoSEQ multiplex PCR, and TCRdb holds only the in-frame ones, with some missing. The top ten clones hold over 1.5% of a sample with a few hundred thousand clones, about 88% of them seen once. The sample was peripheral blood. The receptors come from a man between 65 and 85 years old with acute or convalescent COVID-19. CDR3s include the opening cysteine and the closing phenylalanine or tryptophan. Fields, in order: J gene, V gene, CDR3 protein.

>TRBJ2-2|TRBV5-1
CASSLSPAGIGELFF
>TRBJ2-1|TRBV7-3
CASNSGTSYNEQFF
>TRBJ1-1|TRBV5-6
CASSAGQGATEAFF
>TRBJ1-1|TRBV6-2/TRBV6-3
CASSHRDRYEAFF
>TRBJ1-4|TRBV5-4
CASSSGASTNEKLFF
>TRBJ2-3|TRBV11-2
CASSSRLGDTQYF
>TRBJ2-1|TRBV5-4
CASSLTSGARWFF
>TRBJ1-5|TRBV12-3/TRBV12-4
CASGGWSNQPQHF
>TRBJ2-2|TRBV5-1
CASSLDRGYRLFF
>TRBJ2-7|TRBV6-5
CASSNLAGGYSEQYF
>TRBJ1-4|TRBV2
CASSGQFGATNEKLFF
>TRBJ1-5|TRBV6-2/TRBV6-3
CASSYVAGSYSNQPQHF
>TRBJ1-4|TRBV10-3
CAISERGGDEKLFF
>TRBJ2-2|TRBV29-1
CSGGKIDTGELFF
>TRBJ1-2|TRBV19
CASRSVNYGYTF
>TRBJ1-5|TRBV7-2
CASSLAGRGVNQPQHF
>TRBJ2-1|TRBV18
CASSPPEQGLRGSSYNEQFF
>TRBJ2-3|TRBV30
CAWTQGHLGTDTQYF
>TRBJ2-3|TRBV5-1
CASSRTRTSDTDTQYF
>TRBJ2-7|TRBV7-9
CASRAGGVTGEQYF
>TRBJ2-1|TRBV5-1
CASSQGGFSYNEQFF
>TRBJ1-5|TRBV9
CASSAFSGQPQHF
>TRBJ1-2|TRBV13
CASSSYLGGYGYTF
>TRBJ2-3|TRBV5-1
CASSLGAIRTDTQYF
>TRBJ2-7|TRBV6-1
CASSFPGGSYEQYF
>TRBJ2-7|TRBV5-4
CASSLSRNTYEQYF
>TRBJ1-4|TRBV7-2
CASSLGRGGAFEKLFF
>TRBJ1-2|TRBV6-5
CASSNPGGYGYTF
>TRBJ2-2|TRBV7-2
CASSPRQGDTGELFF
>TRBJ1-4|TRBV19
CASSIPGSLGDEKLFF
>TRBJ2-1|TRBV30
CASLTGTYNEQFF
>TRBJ2-1|TRBV5-1
CASSQNPSGGSSYNEQFF
>TRBJ2-7|TRBV7-2
CASSLGLAGPIEQYF
>TRBJ2-7|TRBV7-2
CASSTRVGYEQYF
>TRBJ1-1|TRBV5-4
CASSSRSEWTGGFAFF
>TRBJ2-6|TRBV15
CATSRSRQGLSGANVLTF
>TRBJ2-3|TRBV28
CASSSGSGTQYF
>TRBJ1-5|TRBV19
CASSESNQPQHF
>TRBJ1-5|TRBV6-5
CASRPGQGGNQPQHF
>TRBJ1-1|TRBV10-3
CAIRETQQGTEAFF
>TRBJ1-1|TRBV7-3
CASSLSGGENTEAFF
>TRBJ1-1|TRBV19
CASSAFPAMNTEAFF
>TRBJ1-6|TRBV5-1
CASSLRTGNSPLHF
>TRBJ2-1|TRBV5-5
CASSFYGLAGYNEQFF
>TRBJ2-3|TRBV15
CATSRLWTGSDTQYF
>TRBJ2-2|TRBV2
CASSADRGGGELFF
>TRBJ1-2|TRBV13
CASSRRTGRNYGYTF
>TRBJ2-3|TRBV5-4
CASSLFGRFADTQYF
>TRBJ2-1|TRBV12-3/TRBV12-4
CASSLRDEQFF
>TRBJ2-2|TRBV28
CASKTGGTGELFF
>TRBJ1-2|TRBV11-2
CASSLRRNNYGYTF
>TRBJ2-4|TRBV28
CAASGGQRGQYF
>TRBJ2-7|TRBV7-2
CASSPDGLAGEYEQYF
>TRBJ2-7|TRBV21-1
CASSKLGSDRGRIYEQYF
>TRBJ2-3|TRBV19
CASSTDSSTDTQYF